The text below deals with one T cell receptor beta chain. CDR3 length: 14 amino acids. Trimming took 5 bases from V and 5 from J, leaving 15 bases between them. Germline V gives CDR1 SEHNR, CDR2 FQNEAQ (reference sequence). The assay was immunoSEQ multiplex PCR, and TCRdb's table has in-frame clones only and misses some. The sample shows over 50,000 clones, 88% of them seen only once. These data originate in a study of control samples from healthy donors and cancer patients. Material: blood. The clonotype was recovered from a man in his forties or fifties in good health. The chain employs TRBV7-9 and TRBJ1-1; perhaps TRBD1 as D (5 bases). The CDR3 DNA sequence: TGTGCCAGCAGCCGAATCCAGGGTGGGACTGAAGCTTTCTTT. Its protein is CASSRIQGGTEAFF.